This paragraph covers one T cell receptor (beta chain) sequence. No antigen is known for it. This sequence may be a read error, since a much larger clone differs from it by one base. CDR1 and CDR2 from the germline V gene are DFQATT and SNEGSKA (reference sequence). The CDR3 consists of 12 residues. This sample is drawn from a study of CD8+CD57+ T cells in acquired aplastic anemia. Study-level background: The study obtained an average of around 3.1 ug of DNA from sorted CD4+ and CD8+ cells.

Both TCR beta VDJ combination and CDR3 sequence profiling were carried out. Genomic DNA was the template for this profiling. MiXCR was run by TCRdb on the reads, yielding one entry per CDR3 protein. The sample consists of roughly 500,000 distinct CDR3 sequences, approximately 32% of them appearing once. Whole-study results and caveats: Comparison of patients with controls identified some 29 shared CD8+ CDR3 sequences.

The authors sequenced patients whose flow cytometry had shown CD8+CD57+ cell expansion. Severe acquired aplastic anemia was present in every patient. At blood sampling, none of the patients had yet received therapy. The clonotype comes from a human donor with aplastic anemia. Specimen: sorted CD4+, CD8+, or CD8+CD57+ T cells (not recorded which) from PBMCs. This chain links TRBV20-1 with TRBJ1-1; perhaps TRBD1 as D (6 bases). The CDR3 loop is CSATPGDTGAFF. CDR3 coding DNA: TGCAGTGCCACGCCAGGGGACACTGGAGCTTTCTTT.